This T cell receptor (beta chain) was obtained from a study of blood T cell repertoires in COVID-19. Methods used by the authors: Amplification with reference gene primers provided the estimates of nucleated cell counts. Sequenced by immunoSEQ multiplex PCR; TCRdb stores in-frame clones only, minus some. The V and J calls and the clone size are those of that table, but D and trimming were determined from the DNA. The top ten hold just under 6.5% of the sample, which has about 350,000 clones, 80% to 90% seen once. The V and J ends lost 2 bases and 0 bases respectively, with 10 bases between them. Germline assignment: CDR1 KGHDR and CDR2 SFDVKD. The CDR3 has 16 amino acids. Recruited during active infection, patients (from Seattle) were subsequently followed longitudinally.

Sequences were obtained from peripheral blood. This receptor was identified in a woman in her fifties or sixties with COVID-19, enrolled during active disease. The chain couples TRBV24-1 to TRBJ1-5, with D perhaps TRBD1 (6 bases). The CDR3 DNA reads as TGTGCCACCAGTGATTCAGGGGATTATAGCAATCAGCCCCAGCATTTT. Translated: CATSDSGDYSNQPQHF.